A single sample is the source of the 9 T cell receptor beta chains below, sequenced in a study of T cell repertoires in cytomegalovirus infection. For these receptors, no antigen is known. TCRdb used MiXCR to reprocess the reads, holding one entry per CDR3 protein. The sample has a few hundred thousand distinct CDR3 sequences, just under 25% seen once. Source: cultured PBMCs, taken from culture after CMV antigen stimulation. These receptors all come from a human donor in good health (CMV status not recorded). Some clones in this sample may be carry-over from other donors' samples.

This clonotype showed up many times. This sequence joins TRBV12-3 or TRBV12-4 and TRBJ1-2; D is undetermined. The CDR3 sequence is 13 residues long. Trimming took 7 bases from V and 5 from J, leaving 14 bases between them. CDR3 protein: CASTLALWYGYTF. The CDR3 nucleotides are TGTGCCAGCACCCTCGCATTATGGTATGGCTACACCTTC.

This clonotype was found many times. DNA of the CDR3: TGTGCCAGCACCGAAGGGACATTGAACTATGGCTACACCTTC. It yields the protein CASTEGTLNYGYTF. The rearrangement uses TRBV7-2 and TRBJ1-2, with a tentative D call TRBD1 (6 bases). CDR3 length: 14 residues. The V gene's germline CDR1 is SGHTA and CDR2 FQGNSA. V was trimmed by 7 bases and J by 2 bases, leaving 14 bases between them.

This clonotype showed up just a few times. The V call is TRBV29-1, the J call TRBJ2-1; 11 nucleotides line up with TRBD2. Unmatched junction bases numbered 6, after V lost 3 bases and J lost 2 bases. CDR1 and CDR2 from the germline V gene are SQVTM and ANQGSEA. The CDR3 is 16 amino acids. The CDR3 nucleotides are TGCAGCGTTGAGTGGTTAGCGGGAGGGACCTACAATGAGCAGTTCTTC. It encodes CSVEWLAGGTYNEQFF.

This clonotype was observed at least ten times. V is TRBV29-1 and J is TRBJ2-5; no reliable D call. This CDR3 has 13 amino acids. Trimming stripped 4 bases from V and 5 bases from J, with 14 bases between. Germline loops: CDR1 SQVTM, CDR2 ANQGSEA. CDR3 in amino acids: CSVVRSGWETQYF. As DNA, the CDR3 is TGCAGCGTTGTTAGGTCCGGATGGGAGACCCAGTACTTC.

In its sample, this clonotype was seen once. The chain employs TRBV29-1 and TRBJ1-6; D is ambiguous. From germline, CDR1 is SQVTM and CDR2 ANQGSEA. The CDR3 runs to 10 residues. V lost 4 bases, J lost 9 bases, and 4 bases lay in between. CDR3 DNA: TGCAGCGTTGGGTTTTCACCCCTCCACTTT. It is translated as CSVGFSPLHF.

This clonotype came up a few times. The genes are TRBV7-9 and TRBJ2-2; a weak D match, TRBD2 (5 bases). Germline CDR1 reads SEHNR; CDR2 reads FQNEAQ (reference sequence). Between the trimmed V and J ends, which lost 3 bases and 8 bases, there was a span of 13 bases. The CDR3 has 14 amino acids. DNA for the CDR3: TGTGCCAGCAGCTTCGGGGATCCCACTGGGGAGCTGTTTTTT. Translating gives CASSFGDPTGELFF.

This clonotype has just a few counts. The rearrangement links TRBV4-3 to TRBJ1-3; the D gene is possibly TRBD1 (5 bases). Trimming pared 0 bases from V and 9 bases from J, leaving 9 bases between. The CDR3 is 13 residues long. Germline V lookup: CDR1 LGHNA, CDR2 YSLEER. For the CDR3, the DNA is TGCGCCAGCAGCCAAGATCGCGGGGCCACCATATATTTT. Its translation: CASSQDRGATIYF.

The chain links TRBV6-8 to TRBJ2-6; D not certain. Germline V lookup: CDR1 MNHGY, CDR2 SAAAGT. The CDR3 has 15 residues. Between the trimmed V and J ends, which lost 7 bases and 4 bases, there was a span of 14 bases. The CDR3 sequence is CASTPRGPGANVLTF. CDR3 coding DNA: TGTGCCAGCACTCCCCGTGGCCCCGGGGCCAACGTCCTGACTTTC.

Details on this clonotype: No conserved phenylalanine or tryptophan is present at the end of the CDR3, so a read error is the likely explanation. The chain recombines TRBV7-2 with TRBJ1-2; D may be TRBD1 (5 bases). The CDR3 runs 15 residues. V lost 5 bases to trimming and J lost 4 bases, with 17 bases between them. CDR1 is SGHTA and CDR2 is FQGNSA in the germline V gene. The CDR3 bases are TGTGCCAGCAGCCGTCGGTGGGGGTCAAGCTATGGCTACACCTAC. Its translation is CASSRRWGSSYGYTY.